This TCR beta chain was captured by sequencing in a study of control samples from healthy donors and cancer patients. Looked up from germline, CDR1 is LGHDT and CDR2 is YNNKEL (reference sequence). With 4 bases removed from V and 0 bases from J, the gap between germline ends came to 10 bases. The CDR3 loop spans 15 amino acids. Sequencing used immunoSEQ multiplex PCR; TCRdb keeps in-frame clones, though not all of them. Of 80,000 to 100,000 clones listed, approximately 81% are singletons. This chain uses TRBV3-1 (or the pseudogene TRBV3-2) with TRBJ1-5; perhaps TRBD1 as D (5 bases). Material for sequencing was blood. This sequence originates from a woman in her twenties or thirties in good health. This chain's CDR3 is CASSRGVNSNQPQHF. CDR3 sequence (DNA): TGTGCCAGCAGCCGGGGGGTGAATAGCAATCAGCCCCAGCATTTT.